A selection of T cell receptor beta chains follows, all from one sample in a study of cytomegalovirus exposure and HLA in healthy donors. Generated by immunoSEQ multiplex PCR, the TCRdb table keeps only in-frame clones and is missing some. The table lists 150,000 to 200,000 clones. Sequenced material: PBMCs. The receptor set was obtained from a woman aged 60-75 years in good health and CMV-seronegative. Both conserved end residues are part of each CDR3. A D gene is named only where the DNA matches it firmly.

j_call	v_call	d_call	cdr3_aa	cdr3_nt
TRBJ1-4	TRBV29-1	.	CSVAGFANEKLFF	TGCAGCGTGGCAGGGTTCGCTAATGAAAAACTGTTTTTT
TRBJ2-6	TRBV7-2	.	CASSPRASGANVLTF	TGTGCCAGCAGCCCCAGGGCTTCTGGGGCCAACGTCCTGACTTTC
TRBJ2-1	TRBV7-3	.	CASSPPGGEQFF	TGTGCCAGCAGCCCTCCGGGCGGGGAGCAGTTCTTC
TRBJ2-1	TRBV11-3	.	CASSVDRYNEQFF	TGTGCCAGCAGCGTCGACAGATACAATGAGCAGTTCTTC
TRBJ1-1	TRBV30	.	CAWREDSHTEAFF	TGTGCCTGGAGAGAGGACAGTCACACTGAAGCTTTCTTT
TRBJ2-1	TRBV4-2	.	CASSQETRQLYNEQFF	TGTGCCAGCAGCCAAGAAACGCGACAGCTCTACAATGAGCAGTTCTTC
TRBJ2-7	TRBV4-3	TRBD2	CASSQASGTSGDSYEQYF	TGCGCCAGCAGCCAAGCTTCCGGGACTAGCGGGGACTCCTACGAGCAGTACTTC
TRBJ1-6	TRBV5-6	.	CASSSLGASSYNSPLHF	TGTGCCAGCAGCTCCCTGGGGGCCAGCTCCTATAATTCACCCCTCCACTTT
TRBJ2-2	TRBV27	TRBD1	CASTPGTVTGTGELFF	TGTGCCAGCACCCCTGGGACAGTCACTGGCACCGGGGAGCTGTTTTTT
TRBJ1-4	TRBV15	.	CATSDIENSQINEKLFF	TGTGCCACCAGCGATATAGAGAATTCACAGATTAATGAAAAACTGTTTTTT